Shown below are 16 T cell receptor beta chains from a single sample sequenced in a study of blood T cell repertoires in COVID-19. TCRdb's copy holds only in-frame clones and misses some; the assay was immunoSEQ multiplex PCR. The profile shows 85,000 to 130,000 clones, approximately 91% of them singletons. The specimen was peripheral blood. The receptors stem from a man aged 55 to 69 with acute or convalescent COVID-19.

The J gene is TRBJ2-5, the V gene TRBV5-1; possibly TRBD2 for D (5 bases). The length of the CDR3 is 15 residues. V was trimmed by 0 bases and J by 5 bases, leaving 14 bases between them. Per the germline V gene, CDR1 is SGHRS and CDR2 is YFSETQ. In DNA, the CDR3 is TGCGCCAGCAGCTTGGATCCGGGGTTCGGGGAGACCCAGTACTTC. Amino acid sequence: CASSLDPGFGETQYF.

J is TRBJ2-3 and V is TRBV10-3; D uncertain. The CDR3 loop spans 13 amino acids. With 8 bases removed from V and 0 bases from J, the gap between germline ends came to 9 bases. Germline assignment: CDR1 ENHRY and CDR2 SYGVKD. The CDR3 region is CAILIVSTDTQYF. In DNA, the CDR3 is TGTGCCATCTTGATAGTTAGCACAGATACGCAGTATTTT.

J is TRBJ2-5 and V is TRBV10-3, with 9 nucleotides matching TRBD2. J was trimmed by 5 bases and V by 4 bases; bases with no gene match: 11. CDR3 length: 16 amino acids. Germline values: CDR1 ENHRY, CDR2 SYGVKD. The DNA for the CDR3 is TGTGCCATCAGTGGGCAGGCTAGCGGGACGGTGGAGACCCAGTACTTC. This codes for CAISGQASGTVETQYF.

V is TRBV7-2 and J is TRBJ1-2; D is perhaps TRBD1 (6 bases). This CDR3 comprises 13 residues. V gave up 1 base and J gave up 5 bases, with 8 bases separating them. Germline V gives CDR1 SGHTA, CDR2 FQGNSA. CDR3 sequence reads: CASSLGTGYGYTF. Here the CDR3 DNA reads TGTGCCAGCAGCTTAGGTACAGGGTATGGCTACACCTTC.

This clone was found once. The rearrangement joins TRBV19 to TRBJ2-2; 7 bases fit TRBD1. Trimming took 7 bases from V and 6 from J; bases not matched to a gene: 5. The CDR3 runs 13 residues. Per the germline V gene, CDR1 is LNHDA and CDR2 is SQIVND (reference sequence). CDR3 residues: CASTSTGAGELFF. CDR3 coding DNA: TGTGCCAGTACCTCCACAGGGGCCGGGGAGCTGTTTTTT.

This chain's CDR3 is CASSSAGDQPQHF. CDR3 in DNA: TGCGCCAGCAGTTCGGCAGGGGATCAGCCCCAGCATTTT. This chain uses TRBV10-2 with TRBJ1-5; D might be TRBD1 (6 bases). The germline gives CDR1 WSHSY, CDR2 SAAADI. The V and J ends lost 5 bases and 5 bases respectively, with 10 bases between them. There are 13 residues in the CDR3.

In its sample, this clone was seen once. The V gene is TRBV19, the J gene TRBJ2-7, with D possibly TRBD1 on 5 matching bases. The CDR3 consists of 13 residues. CDR1 is LNHDA and CDR2 is SQIVND in the germline V gene (reference sequence). V was pared by 7 bases and J by 1 base, with 11 bases between. This chain's CDR3 is CASKGRGSYEQYF. The CDR3 coding sequence is TGTGCCAGTAAGGGTAGGGGTTCCTACGAGCAGTACTTC.

V gene TRBV27 combines with J gene TRBJ2-2, with 9 bases aligning to TRBD2. CDR1 is MNHEY, CDR2 SMNVEV, per germline (reference sequence). The CDR3 runs to 14 residues. With 6 bases clipped from V and 4 bases from J, the junction kept 3 bases outside the gene matches. Here the CDR3 reads CASSKAGGTGELFF. The CDR3 DNA follows: TGTGCCAGCAGCAAAGCGGGAGGCACCGGGGAGCTGTTTTTT.

This sequence joins TRBV6-5 and TRBJ1-4; 8 bases map to TRBD1. From germline, CDR1 is MNHEY and CDR2 SVGAGI. The CDR3 consists of 14 residues. V dropped 2 bases and J dropped 12; count of bases not matched to a gene: 8. CDR3 sequence: CASSYGRGRGELFF. The CDR3 DNA follows: TGTGCCAGCAGTTACGGCAGGGGGCGCGGGGAACTGTTTTTT.

This chain links TRBV10-2 with TRBJ2-3; no firm D call. Germline CDR1 WSHSY, CDR2 SAAADI. This CDR3 is 12 amino acids long. Trimming took off 3 bases at V and 5 bases at J, with 6 bases between the two ends. CDR3 in DNA: TGCGCCAGCAGTGAAGTTAGAGATACGCAGTATTTT. Protein: CASSEVRDTQYF.

The chain joins TRBV5-5 to TRBJ1-2; D remains unclear. Germline CDR1 is SGHKS and CDR2 is YYEKEE (reference sequence). This CDR3 is 12 amino acids long. With 0 bases removed from V and 8 bases from J, the gap between germline ends came to 8 bases. The DNA for the CDR3 is TGTGCCAGCAGCTTGGACCCGGGGGGCTACACCTTC. The encoded protein is CASSLDPGGYTF.

This clone was found once. The J gene is TRBJ1-4, the V gene TRBV28, with D hard to call. Germline V gene lookup returns CDR1 MDHEN and CDR2 SYDVKM. The CDR3 is 15 residues long. V lost 2 bases, J lost 3 bases, and 10 bases lay in between. DNA for the CDR3: TGTGCCAGCAGTTTAAAGGGAGTCCCTAATGAAAAACTGTTTTTT. Its translation: CASSLKGVPNEKLFF.

The V gene is TRBV9, the J gene TRBJ2-1; D may be TRBD2 (6 bases). Per the germline V gene, CDR1 is SGDLS and CDR2 is YYNGEE. V was shortened by 4 bases and J by 3 bases, with 20 bases between the two germline ends. This CDR3 comprises 17 residues. In nucleotides, the CDR3 is TGTGCCAGCAGCTCCCCCGGAGCGGGCCATCTCTACAATGAGCAGTTCTTC. It is translated as CASSSPGAGHLYNEQFF.

The genes are TRBV29-1 and TRBJ1-4, with 8 bases fitting TRBD1. After removal of 1 base from V and 7 bases from J, the junction contained 5 bases not matched to a gene. CDR1 SQVTM and CDR2 ANQGSEA come from the germline V gene. The CDR3 length is 14 residues. Here the CDR3 DNA reads TGCAGCGTTGAAGGGACAGGGAATGGTGAAAAACTGTTTTTT. Amino acid sequence: CSVEGTGNGEKLFF.

The V gene is TRBV28, the J gene TRBJ1-5, with TRBD1 identical over 8 bases. CDR1 is MDHEN, CDR2 SYDVKM, per germline. This CDR3 region has 15 residues. V shed 5 bases, J shed 4 bases, and the junction held 7 bases outside the gene matches. DNA for the CDR3: TGTGCCAGCAGTACCGGGGACAGGTCGAATCAGCCCCAGCATTTT. Its translation is CASSTGDRSNQPQHF.

V is TRBV2 and J is TRBJ1-2; D is possibly TRBD1 (6 bases). The CDR3 sequence is 12 residues long. Germline assignment: CDR1 SNHLY and CDR2 FYNNEI. The V end lost 7 bases, the J end lost 7 bases, and 13 bases lay between the germline ends. The CDR3 reads CASNGGRGGYTF. In DNA form, the CDR3 reads TGTGCCAGCAACGGGGGGCGCGGTGGCTACACCTTC.